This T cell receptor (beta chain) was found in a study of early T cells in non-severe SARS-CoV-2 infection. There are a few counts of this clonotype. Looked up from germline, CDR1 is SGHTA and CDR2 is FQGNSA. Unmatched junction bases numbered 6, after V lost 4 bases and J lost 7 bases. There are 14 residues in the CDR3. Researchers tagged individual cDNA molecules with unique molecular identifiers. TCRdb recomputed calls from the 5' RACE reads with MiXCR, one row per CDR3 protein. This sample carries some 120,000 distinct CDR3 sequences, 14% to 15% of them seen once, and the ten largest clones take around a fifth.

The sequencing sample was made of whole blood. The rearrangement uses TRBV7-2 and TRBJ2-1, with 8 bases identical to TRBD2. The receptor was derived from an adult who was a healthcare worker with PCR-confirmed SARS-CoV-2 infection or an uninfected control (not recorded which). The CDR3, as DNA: TGTGCCAGCAGCTGGACCGGGACTAGAAATGAGCAGTTCTTC. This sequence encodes CASSWTGTRNEQFF.